The subject of this entry is one T cell receptor (beta chain). This specimen belongs to a study of blood T cell repertoires in COVID-19. On the study more broadly: Samples of COVID-19 (acute and convalescent) were obtained from the United States, Italy and Spain.

Study processing details: For nucleated cells, counts were estimated from reference gene primer amplification. Profiled with immunoSEQ multiplex PCR; TCRdb holds only in-frame clones, not every one. For V, J and clone size, that table is used; D and trimming come from the DNA. This table holds approximately 70,000 clones, roughly 84% found once. The CDR3 extends over 15 amino acids. The clonotype comes from a woman aged 55-75 years with acute or convalescent COVID-19. The chain joins TRBV21-1 to TRBJ1-2; TRBD1, the table's D call, lacks a check against the DNA. TRBV21-1 is assigned pseudogene status. The sequenced material came from peripheral blood. The CDR3, as DNA: TGTGCCAGCAGCAAAGGGGACAGGGGGCTTAGAGGCTACACCTTC. Amino acids: CASSKGDRGLRGYTF.